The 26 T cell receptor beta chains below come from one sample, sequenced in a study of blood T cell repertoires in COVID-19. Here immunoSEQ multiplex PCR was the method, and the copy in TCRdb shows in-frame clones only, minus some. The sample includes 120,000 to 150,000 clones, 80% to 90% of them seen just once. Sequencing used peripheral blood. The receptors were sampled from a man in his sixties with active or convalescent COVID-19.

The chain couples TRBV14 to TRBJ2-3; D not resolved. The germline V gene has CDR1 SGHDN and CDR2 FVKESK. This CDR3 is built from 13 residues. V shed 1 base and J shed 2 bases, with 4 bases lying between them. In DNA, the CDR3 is TGTGCCAGCAGCCAAGTCGTCACAGATACGCAGTATTTT. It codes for CASSQVVTDTQYF.

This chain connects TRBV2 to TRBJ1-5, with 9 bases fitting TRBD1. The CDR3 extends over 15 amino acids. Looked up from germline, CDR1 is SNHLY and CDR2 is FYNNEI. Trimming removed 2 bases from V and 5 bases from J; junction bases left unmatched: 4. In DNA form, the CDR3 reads TGTGCCAGCAGTGAATCCGGACAGGGGTATCAGCCCCAGCATTTT. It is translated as CASSESGQGYQPQHF.

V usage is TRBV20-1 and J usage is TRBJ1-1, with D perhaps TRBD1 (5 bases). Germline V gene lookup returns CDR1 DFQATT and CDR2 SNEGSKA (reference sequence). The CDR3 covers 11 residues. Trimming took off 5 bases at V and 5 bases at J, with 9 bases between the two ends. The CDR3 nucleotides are TGCAGTGCTTGGGGCCTAACTGAAGCTTTCTTT. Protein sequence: CSAWGLTEAFF.

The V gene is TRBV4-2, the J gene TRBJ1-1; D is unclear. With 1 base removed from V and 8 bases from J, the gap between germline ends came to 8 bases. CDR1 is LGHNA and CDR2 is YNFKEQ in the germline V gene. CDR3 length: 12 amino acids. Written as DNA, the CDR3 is TGTGCCAGCAGCCAAGGGAGGCAAGAAGCTTTCTTT. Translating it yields CASSQGRQEAFF.

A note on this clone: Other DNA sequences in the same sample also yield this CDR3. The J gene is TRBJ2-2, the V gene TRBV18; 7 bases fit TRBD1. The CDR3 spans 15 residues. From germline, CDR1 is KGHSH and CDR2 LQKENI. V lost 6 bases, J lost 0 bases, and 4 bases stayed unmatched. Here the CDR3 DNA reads TGTGCCAGCTCCTCTGGGACAGCGAACACCGGGGAGCTGTTTTTT. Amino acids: CASSSGTANTGELFF.

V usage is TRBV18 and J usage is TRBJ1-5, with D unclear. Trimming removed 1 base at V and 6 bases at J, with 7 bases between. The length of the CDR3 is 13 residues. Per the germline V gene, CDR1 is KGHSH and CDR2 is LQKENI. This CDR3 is CASSPLPGQPQHF. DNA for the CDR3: TGTGCCAGCTCACCACTCCCGGGTCAGCCCCAGCATTTT. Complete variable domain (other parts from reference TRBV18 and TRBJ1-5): NAGVMQNPRHLVRRRGQEARLRCSPMKGHSHVYWYRQLPEEGLKFMVYLQKENIIDESGMPKERFSAEFPKEGPSILRIQQVVRGDSAAYFCASSPLPGQPQHFGDGTRLSIL.

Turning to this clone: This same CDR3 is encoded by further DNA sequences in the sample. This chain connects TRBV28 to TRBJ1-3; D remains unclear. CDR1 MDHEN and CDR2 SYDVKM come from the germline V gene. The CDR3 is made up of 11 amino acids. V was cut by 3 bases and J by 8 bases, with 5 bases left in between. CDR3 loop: CASSFSDTIYF. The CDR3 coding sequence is TGTGCCAGCAGTTTTTCAGACACCATATATTTT.

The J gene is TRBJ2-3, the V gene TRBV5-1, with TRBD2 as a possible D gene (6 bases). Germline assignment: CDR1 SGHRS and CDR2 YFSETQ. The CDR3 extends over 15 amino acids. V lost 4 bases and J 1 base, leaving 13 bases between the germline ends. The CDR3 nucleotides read TGCGCCAGCAGCGTTGGATGGGGGGGCACAGATACGCAGTATTTT. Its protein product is CASSVGWGGTDTQYF.

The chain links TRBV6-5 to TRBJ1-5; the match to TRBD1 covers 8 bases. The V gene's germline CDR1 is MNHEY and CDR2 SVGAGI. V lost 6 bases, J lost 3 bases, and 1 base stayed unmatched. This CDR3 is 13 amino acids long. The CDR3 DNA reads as TGTGCCAGCAGGGGACAGGTCAATCAGCCCCAGCATTTT. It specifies CASRGQVNQPQHF.

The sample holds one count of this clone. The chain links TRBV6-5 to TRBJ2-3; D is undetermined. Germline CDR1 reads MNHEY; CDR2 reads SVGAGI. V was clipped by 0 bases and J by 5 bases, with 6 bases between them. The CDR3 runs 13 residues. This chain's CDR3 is CASSYSSGDTQYF. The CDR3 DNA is TGTGCCAGCAGTTACTCGTCCGGAGATACGCAGTATTTT.

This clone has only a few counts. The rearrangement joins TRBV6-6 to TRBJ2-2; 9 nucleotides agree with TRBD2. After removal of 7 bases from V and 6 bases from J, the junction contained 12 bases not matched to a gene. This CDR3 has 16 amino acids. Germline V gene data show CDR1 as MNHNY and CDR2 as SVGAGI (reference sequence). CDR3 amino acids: CASIPIAGAWAGELFF. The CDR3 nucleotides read TGTGCCAGCATTCCGATAGCGGGGGCCTGGGCCGGGGAGCTGTTTTTT.

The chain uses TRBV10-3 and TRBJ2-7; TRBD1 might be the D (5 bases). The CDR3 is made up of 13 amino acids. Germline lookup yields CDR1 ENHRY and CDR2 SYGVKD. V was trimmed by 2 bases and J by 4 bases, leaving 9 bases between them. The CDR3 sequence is CAISEGARYEQYF. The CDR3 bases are TGTGCCATCAGTGAGGGGGCAAGGTACGAGCAGTACTTC.

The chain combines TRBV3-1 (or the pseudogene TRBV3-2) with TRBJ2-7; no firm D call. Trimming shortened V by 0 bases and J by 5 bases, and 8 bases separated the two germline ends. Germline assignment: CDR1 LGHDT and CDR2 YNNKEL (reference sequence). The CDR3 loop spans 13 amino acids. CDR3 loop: CASSQEAPDEQYF. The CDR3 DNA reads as TGTGCCAGCAGCCAAGAGGCCCCTGACGAGCAGTACTTC.

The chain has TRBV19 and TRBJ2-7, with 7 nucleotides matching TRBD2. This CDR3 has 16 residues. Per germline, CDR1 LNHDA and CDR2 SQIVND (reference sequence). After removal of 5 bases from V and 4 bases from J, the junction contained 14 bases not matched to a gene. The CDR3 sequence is CASSSPGRGYGYEQYF. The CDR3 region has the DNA TGTGCCAGTAGTTCCCCGGGGAGGGGCTATGGATACGAGCAGTACTTC. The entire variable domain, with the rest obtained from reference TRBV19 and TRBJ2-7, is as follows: DGGITQSPKYLFRKEGQNVTLSCEQNLNHDAMYWYRQDPGQGLRLIYYSQIVNDFQKGDIAEGYSVSREKKESFPLTVTSAQKNPTAFYLCASSSPGRGYGYEQYFGPGTRLTVT.

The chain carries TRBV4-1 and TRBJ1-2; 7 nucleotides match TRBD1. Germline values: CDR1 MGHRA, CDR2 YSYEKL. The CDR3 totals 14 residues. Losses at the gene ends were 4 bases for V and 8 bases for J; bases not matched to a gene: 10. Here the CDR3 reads CASSLGDRARGYTF. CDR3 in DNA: TGCGCCAGCAGCCTGGGGGACAGAGCTCGAGGCTACACCTTC.

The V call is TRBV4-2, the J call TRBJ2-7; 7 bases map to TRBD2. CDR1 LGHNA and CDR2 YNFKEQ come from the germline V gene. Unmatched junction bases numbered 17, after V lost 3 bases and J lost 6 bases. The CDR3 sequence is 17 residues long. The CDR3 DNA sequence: TGTGCCAGCAGCCACCCACTAGCTAGGCGGGAGCGGGTCGAGCAGTACTTC. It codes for CASSHPLARRERVEQYF.

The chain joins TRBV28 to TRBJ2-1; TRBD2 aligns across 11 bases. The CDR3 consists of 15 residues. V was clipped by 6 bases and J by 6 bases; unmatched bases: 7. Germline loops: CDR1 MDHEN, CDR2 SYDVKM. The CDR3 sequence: CASRNLAGGGNEQFF. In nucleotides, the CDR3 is TGTGCCAGCAGAAATCTAGCGGGAGGCGGCAATGAGCAGTTCTTC.

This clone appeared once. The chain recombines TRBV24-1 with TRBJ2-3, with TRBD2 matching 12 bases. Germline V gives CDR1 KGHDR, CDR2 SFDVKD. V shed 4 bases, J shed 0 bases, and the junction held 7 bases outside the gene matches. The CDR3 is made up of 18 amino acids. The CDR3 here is CATSDPRLAGVSTDTQYF. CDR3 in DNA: TGTGCCACCAGTGACCCGAGACTAGCGGGAGTTAGCACAGATACGCAGTATTTT.

The CDR3 DNA reads TGTGCCAGCTCACCGACGCGGGGTTACGAGCAGTACTTC. Translating gives CASSPTRGYEQYF. This chain links TRBV18 with TRBJ2-7; D is perhaps TRBD2 (6 bases). Germline values: CDR1 KGHSH, CDR2 LQKENI. V was trimmed by 3 bases and J by 4 bases, leaving 10 bases between them. This CDR3 contains 13 residues.

CDR3 sequence: CASSQEPYSSTDTQYF. The CDR3 nucleotides read TGCGCCAGCAGCCAAGAACCATACTCCAGCACAGATACGCAGTATTTT. This sequence joins TRBV4-1 and TRBJ2-3; D is undetermined. The V gene's germline CDR1 is MGHRA and CDR2 YSYEKL. The ends were cut back, 0 bases at V and 0 bases at J, with 10 bases in the middle. The CDR3 extends over 16 amino acids.

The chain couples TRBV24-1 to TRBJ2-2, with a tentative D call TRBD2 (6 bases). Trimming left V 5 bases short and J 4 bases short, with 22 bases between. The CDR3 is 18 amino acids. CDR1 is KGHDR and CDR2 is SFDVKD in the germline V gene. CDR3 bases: TGTGCCACCAGTGCCCTGGGGCGGGGACGGAGAAGCACCGGGGAGCTGTTTTTT. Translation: CATSALGRGRRSTGELFF.

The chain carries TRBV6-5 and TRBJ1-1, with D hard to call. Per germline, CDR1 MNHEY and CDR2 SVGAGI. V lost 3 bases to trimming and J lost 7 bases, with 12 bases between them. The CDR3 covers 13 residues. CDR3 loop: CASSYSLGSEAFF. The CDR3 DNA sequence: TGTGCCAGCAGTTATTCCCTGGGCAGTGAAGCTTTCTTT.

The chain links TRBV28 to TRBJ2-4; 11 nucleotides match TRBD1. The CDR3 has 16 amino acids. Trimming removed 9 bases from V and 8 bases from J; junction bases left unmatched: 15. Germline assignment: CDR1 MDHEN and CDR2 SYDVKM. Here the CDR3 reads CASGQDRGPPKYIQYF. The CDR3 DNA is TGTGCCAGTGGCCAGGACAGGGGGCCCCCAAAATACATTCAGTACTTC.

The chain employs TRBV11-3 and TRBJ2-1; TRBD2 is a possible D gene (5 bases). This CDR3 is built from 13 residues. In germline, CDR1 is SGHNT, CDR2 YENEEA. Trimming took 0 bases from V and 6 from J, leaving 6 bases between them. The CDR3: CASSLERANEQFF. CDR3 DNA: TGTGCCAGCAGCTTAGAGAGGGCCAATGAGCAGTTCTTC.

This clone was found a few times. As DNA, the CDR3 is TGCGCCAGCAGCTTGCTCTCCGGGACAGGGACACAAGAGACCCAGTACTTC. It codes for CASSLLSGTGTQETQYF. V is TRBV5-1 and J is TRBJ2-5; 9 bases line up with TRBD1. The CDR3 runs 17 residues. From germline, CDR1 is SGHRS and CDR2 YFSETQ. V dropped 1 base and J dropped 2; count of bases not matched to a gene: 9.

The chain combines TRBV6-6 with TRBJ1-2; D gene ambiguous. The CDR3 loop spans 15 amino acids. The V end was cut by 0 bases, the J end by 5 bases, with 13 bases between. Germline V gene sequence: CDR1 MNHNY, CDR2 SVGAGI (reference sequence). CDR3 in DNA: TGTGCCAGCAGTTACTCGGCCAGGAGAGGGTATGGCTACACCTTC. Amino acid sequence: CASSYSARRGYGYTF.